A selection of T cell receptor beta chains follows, all from one sample in a study of blood T cells in healthy people across ages. From the 5' RACE reads, TCRdb called clonotypes with MiXCR, one entry per CDR3 protein. The profile covers about 720,000 distinct CDR3 sequences, with about 25% appearing a single time and around 3.6% taken by the ten largest. The sample was also linked to a second study, of T cells of mothers and their children.

The sequenced material came from blood. These receptors were obtained from a boy aged 5 to 17 in good health. Both conserved end residues are part of each CDR3. The order of the fields is D gene, clone size, V gene, CDR3 length, J gene, CDR3 protein, CDR3 DNA. The D gene is left open where the match is weak. Part of the rows lack a size; the others show once, few, many or a class for expanded clones.

>-|-|TRBV2|14|TRBJ2-7
CASSVRGGAYEQYF
TGTGCCAGCAGTGTGCGTGGCGGAGCCTACGAGCAGTACTTC
>-|-|TRBV20-1|14|TRBJ1-2
CSARAEHGRDGYTF
TGCAGTGCTAGAGCCGAACATGGTCGGGATGGCTACACCTTC
>-|few|TRBV6-6|12|TRBJ2-7
CASSYSAREQYF
TGTGCCAGCAGTTACTCGGCCAGGGAGCAGTACTTC
>-|-|TRBV6-5|13|TRBJ2-5
CASSRGGKETQYF
TGTGCCAGCAGCCGAGGGGGGAAAGAGACCCAGTACTTC
>-|few|TRBV20-1|19|TRBJ1-2
CSAREAANIPSIPNYGYTF
TGCAGTGCTAGAGAGGCCGCCAATATCCCCTCGATCCCTAACTATGGCTACACCTTC
>TRBD1|few|TRBV28|13|TRBJ1-2
CATLTGRVGGYTF
TGTGCCACCCTGACAGGGAGGGTTGGTGGCTACACCTTC
>-|-|TRBV10-3|14|TRBJ2-4
CASKGQVYEDIQYF
TGTGCCTCGAAGGGGCAGGTCTATGAGGACATTCAGTACTTC
>-|few|TRBV12-3/TRBV12-4|14|TRBJ2-7
CASSARRGLNEQYF
TGTGCCAGCAGTGCCCGACGGGGCCTGAACGAGCAGTACTTC
>TRBD1|few|TRBV13|15|TRBJ2-7
CASSSRGTGTYEQYF
TGTGCCAGCAGCTCACGTGGGACAGGGACCTACGAGCAGTACTTC
>TRBD2|few|TRBV14|18|TRBJ2-2
CASSQDLVPGRDTGELFF
TGTGCCAGCAGCCAAGATCTAGTTCCAGGGAGGGACACCGGGGAGCTGTTTTTT
>TRBD2|few|TRBV6-5|16|TRBJ2-4
CASSRLAGGVKNIQYF
TGTGCCAGCAGTCGACTAGCGGGGGGGGTCAAAAACATTCAGTACTTC
>TRBD1|-|TRBV7-6|14|TRBJ2-7
CASSTRTGNNEQYF
TGTGCCAGCAGCACGAGGACAGGGAACAACGAGCAGTACTTC
>TRBD1|-|TRBV7-9|16|TRBJ1-6
CASSRGQEVYNSPLHF
TGTGCCAGCAGCAGGGGACAGGAGGTATATAATTCACCCCTCCACTTT
>-|few|TRBV4-3|15|TRBJ2-1
CASSQEGGSFNEQFF
TGCGCCAGCAGCCAAGAAGGAGGGAGTTTCAATGAGCAGTTCTTC
>-|-|TRBV7-6|14|TRBJ1-1
CASSLLALHNEAFF
TGTGCCAGCAGCTTACTAGCCTTGCACAATGAAGCTTTCTTT
>-|-|TRBV10-3|15|TRBJ2-1
CAISAESSSYNEQFF
TGTGCCATCAGTGCAGAGTCGAGTTCCTACAATGAGCAGTTCTTC
>TRBD1|once|TRBV7-2|16|TRBJ2-5
CASSFTGGTWEETQYF
TGTGCCAGCAGCTTCACAGGGGGAACTTGGGAAGAGACCCAGTACTTC
>TRBD1|few|TRBV5-6|13|TRBJ1-6
CASSLQGLSPLHF
TGTGCCAGCAGCCTACAGGGGCTCTCACCCCTCCACTTT
>TRBD2|-|TRBV28|16|TRBJ2-1
CASSEKSGLARNEQFF
TGTGCCAGCAGTGAAAAATCAGGACTAGCGAGGAATGAGCAGTTCTTC
>-|-|TRBV10-3|18|TRBJ2-3
CAISETAGGVRGTDTQYF
TGTGCCATCAGTGAGACGGCGGGTGGGGTGAGAGGCACAGATACGCAGTATTTT
>-|few|TRBV6-5|12|TRBJ1-2
CASGPSENGYTF
TGTGCCAGTGGACCCTCGGAAAATGGCTACACCTTC
>TRBD2|-|TRBV5-1|15|TRBJ2-3
CASSTSGRVTDTQYF
TGCGCCAGCAGCACTAGCGGGAGGGTCACAGATACGCAGTATTTT